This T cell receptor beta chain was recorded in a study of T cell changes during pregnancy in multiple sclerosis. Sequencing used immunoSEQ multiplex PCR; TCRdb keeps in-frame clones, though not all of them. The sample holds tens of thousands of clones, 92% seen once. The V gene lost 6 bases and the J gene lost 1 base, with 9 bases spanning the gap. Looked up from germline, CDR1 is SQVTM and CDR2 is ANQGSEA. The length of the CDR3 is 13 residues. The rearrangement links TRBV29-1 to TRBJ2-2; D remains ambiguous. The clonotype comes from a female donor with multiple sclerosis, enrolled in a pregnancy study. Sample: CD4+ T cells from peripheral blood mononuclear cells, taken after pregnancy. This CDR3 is CSVGALNTGELFF. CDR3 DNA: TGCAGCGTAGGAGCCTTGAACACCGGGGAGCTGTTTTTT.